This TCR beta chain comes out of a study of shared clonotypes between healthy human individuals. Only in-frame clones appear in the TCRdb table, and some are missing; sequencing was by immunoSEQ multiplex PCR. This sample carries over 400,000 clones, over 70% of them seen once, and the ten largest clones take 9.5% to 15%. As for this clone: The antigen is undetermined.

Trimming cost V 5 bases and J 7 bases, with 11 bases left between them. This CDR3 comprises 13 residues. Germline loops: CDR1 SGHNT, CDR2 YENEEA. Study results and caveats: Clonotype sharing among the donors was expected to vary with sequencing depth.

The source material was PBMCs. The chain couples TRBV11-3 to TRBJ2-2; the D gene is possibly TRBD1 (6 bases). The clonotype was recovered from a woman aged 40 to 50 in good health. Some clones in this sample may be carry-over from other donors' samples. The CDR3 loop reads CASSELQGGELFF. The CDR3 nucleotides read TGTGCCAGCAGCGAGTTACAGGGCGGGGAGCTGTTTTTT.